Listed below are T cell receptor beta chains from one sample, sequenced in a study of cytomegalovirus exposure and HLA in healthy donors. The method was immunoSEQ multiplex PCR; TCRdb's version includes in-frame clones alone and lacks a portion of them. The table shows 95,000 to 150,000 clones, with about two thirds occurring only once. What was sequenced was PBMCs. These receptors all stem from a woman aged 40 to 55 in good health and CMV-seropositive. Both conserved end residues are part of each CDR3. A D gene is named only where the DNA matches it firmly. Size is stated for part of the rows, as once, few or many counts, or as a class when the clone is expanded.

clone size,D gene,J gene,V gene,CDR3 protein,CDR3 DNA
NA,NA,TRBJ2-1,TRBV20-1,CSLRAYNEQFF,TGCAGTCTCCGGGCCTACAATGAGCAGTTCTTC
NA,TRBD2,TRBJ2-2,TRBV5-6,CASSLVPGGPAGELFF,TGTGCCAGCAGCTTGGTTCCGGGGGGGCCCGCCGGGGAGCTGTTTTTT
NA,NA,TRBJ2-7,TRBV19,CASSIGQDYEQYF,TGTGCCAGTAGTATTGGACAAGACTACGAGCAGTACTTC
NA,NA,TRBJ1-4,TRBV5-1,CASSSGENRKLFF,TGCGCCAGCAGCTCTGGGGAGAATCGAAAACTGTTTTTT
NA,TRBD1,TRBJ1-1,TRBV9,CASSEQGGWTEAFF,TGTGCCAGCAGCGAACAGGGGGGGTGGACTGAAGCTTTCTTT
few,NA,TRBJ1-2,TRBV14,CASSQDQLPHGYTF,TGTGCCAGCAGCCAAGATCAGTTACCCCATGGCTACACCTTC
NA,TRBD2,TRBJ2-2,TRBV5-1,CASSTRGGLGTGELFF,TGCGCCAGCAGCACGCGGGGGGGCCTAGGCACCGGGGAGCTGTTTTTT
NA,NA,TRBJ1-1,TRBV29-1,CSVEFNMNTEAFF,TGCAGCGTTGAATTTAACATGAACACTGAAGCTTTCTTT
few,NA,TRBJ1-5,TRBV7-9,CASSLGGSGFGPQHF,TGTGCCAGCAGCTTGGGGGGATCGGGGTTCGGGCCCCAGCATTTT
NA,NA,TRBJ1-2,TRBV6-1,CASSETGIPLYGYTF,TGTGCCAGCAGTGAAACCGGGATTCCCCTTTATGGCTACACCTTC
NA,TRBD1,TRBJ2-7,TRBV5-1,CASSPITGTGGVEQYF,TGCGCCAGCAGCCCCATTACCGGGACAGGGGGCGTCGAGCAGTACTTC
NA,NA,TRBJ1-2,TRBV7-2,CASSPTPGGGLWYTF,TGTGCCAGCAGTCCCACCCCAGGAGGAGGATTGTGGTACACCTTC
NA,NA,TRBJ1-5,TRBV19,CASSTSDRGPQHF,TGTGCCAGTTCGACCTCCGATCGAGGGCCCCAGCATTTT
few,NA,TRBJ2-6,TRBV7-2,CASSLLGGTGANVLTF,TGTGCCAGCAGCTTATTAGGGGGTACTGGGGCCAACGTCCTGACTTTC
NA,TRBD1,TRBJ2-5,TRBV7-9,CASSLVGTGLETQYF,TGTGCCAGCAGCTTAGTCGGGACAGGGTTGGAGACCCAGTACTTC
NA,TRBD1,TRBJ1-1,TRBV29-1,CSVETLLGTVNTEAFF,TGCAGCGTAGAAACCTTACTTGGGACAGTAAACACTGAAGCTTTCTTT
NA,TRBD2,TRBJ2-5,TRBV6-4,CASSLGLANKETQYF,TGTGCCAGCAGTCTGGGACTAGCAAACAAAGAGACCCAGTACTTC
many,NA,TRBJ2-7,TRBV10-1,CASSRVTNYEQYF,TGCGCCAGCAGCCGGGTCACAAACTACGAGCAGTACTTC
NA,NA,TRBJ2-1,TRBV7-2,CASRPGTPYNEQFF,TGTGCCAGCAGACCCGGGACTCCTTACAATGAGCAGTTCTTC
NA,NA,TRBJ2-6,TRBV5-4,CASRLEGANVLTF,TGTGCCAGCAGGTTAGAAGGGGCCAACGTCCTGACTTTC
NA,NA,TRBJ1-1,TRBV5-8,CAFTGRQLLMNTEAFF,TGTGCCTTCACCGGGCGACAGCTACTTATGAACACTGAAGCTTTCTTT
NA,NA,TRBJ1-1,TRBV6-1,CASSVNRNTEAFF,TGTGCCAGCAGTGTTAATCGGAACACTGAAGCTTTCTTT
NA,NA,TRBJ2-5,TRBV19,CASSRLIQETQYF,TGTGCCAGTAGTAGGCTGATCCAAGAGACCCAGTACTTC
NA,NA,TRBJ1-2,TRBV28,CASNVGGAGYGYTF,TGTGCCAGCAATGTCGGAGGGGCGGGCTATGGCTACACCTTC
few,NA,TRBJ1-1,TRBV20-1,CSAIETGAFF,TGCAGTGCTATTGAGACGGGAGCTTTCTTT
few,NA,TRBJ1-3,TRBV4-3,CASSQDNTGSSGNTIYF,TGCGCCAGCAGCCAAGATAACACGGGGAGCTCTGGAAACACCATATATTTT
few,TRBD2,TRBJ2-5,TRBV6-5,CASSYREGQETQYF,TGTGCCAGCAGTTACAGGGAGGGGCAAGAGACCCAGTACTTC
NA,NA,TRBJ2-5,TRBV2,CASSDREETQYF,TGTGCCAGCAGTGACAGGGAAGAGACCCAGTACTTC
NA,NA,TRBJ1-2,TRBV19,CASSWSGRVYGYTF,TGTGCCAGTAGTTGGTCGGGAAGGGTTTACGGCTACACCTTC
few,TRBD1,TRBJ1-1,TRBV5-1,CASRPGQLNTEAFF,TGCGCCAGCAGACCGGGACAGTTGAACACTGAAGCTTTCTTT
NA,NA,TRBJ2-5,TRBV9,CASSVAAGTTQYF,TGTGCCAGCAGCGTAGCGGCGGGTACGACCCAGTACTTC
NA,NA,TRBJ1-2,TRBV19,CASRRDSGGYTF,TGTGCCAGTAGGAGGGATTCGGGAGGCTACACCTTC
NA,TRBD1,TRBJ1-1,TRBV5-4,CASSLTGGPSEAFF,TGTGCCAGCAGCTTGACAGGGGGACCTTCGGAAGCTTTCTTT
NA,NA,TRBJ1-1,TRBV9,CASSPSGALEAFF,TGTGCCAGCAGCCCCTCAGGGGCCCTTGAAGCTTTCTTT
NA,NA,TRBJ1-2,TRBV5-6,CASSSLYYGYTF,TGTGCCAGCAGCTCCCTTTACTATGGCTACACCTTC
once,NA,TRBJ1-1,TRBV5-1,CASSFDGGNTEAFF,TGCGCCAGCAGCTTTGATGGAGGGAACACTGAAGCTTTCTTT
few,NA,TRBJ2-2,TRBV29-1,CSLRDWMAGELFF,TGCAGCCTCCGGGACTGGATGGCCGGGGAGCTGTTTTTT
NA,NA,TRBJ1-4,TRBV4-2,CASSQEGLTNEKLFF,TGTGCCAGCAGCCAAGAGGGACTAACTAATGAAAAACTGTTTTTT
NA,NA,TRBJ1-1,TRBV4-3,CASSLESGTEAFF,TGCGCCAGCAGCCTAGAGAGCGGAACTGAAGCTTTCTTT
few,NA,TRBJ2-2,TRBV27,CASSLQGGGELFF,TGTGCCAGCAGTTTACAAGGCGGCGGGGAGCTGTTTTTT
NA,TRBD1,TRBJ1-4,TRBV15,CATSRPTRQGPTTNEKLFF,TGTGCCACCAGCAGACCCACCAGACAGGGGCCGACAACTAATGAAAAACTGTTTTTT
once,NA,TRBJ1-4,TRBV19,CASSVRSSYEKLFF,TGTGCCAGTAGTGTCAGGTCCAGCTATGAAAAACTGTTTTTT
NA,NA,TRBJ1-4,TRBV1,CTSSQDENSSNEKLFF,TGCACCAGCAGCCAAGATGAAAACAGTTCTAATGAAAAACTGTTTTTT
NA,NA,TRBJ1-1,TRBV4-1,CASSHSRPGRSTEAFF,TGCGCCAGCAGCCATTCGCGACCAGGGAGGTCGACTGAAGCTTTCTTT
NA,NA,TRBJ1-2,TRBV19,CASSIPSSGYTF,TGTGCCAGTAGTATCCCTAGCTCGGGCTACACCTTC
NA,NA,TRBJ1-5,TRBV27,CASSFSRGNQPQHF,TGTGCCAGCAGTTTCAGCAGGGGCAATCAGCCCCAGCATTTT
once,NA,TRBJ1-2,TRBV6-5,CASSYTRGDYGYTF,TGTGCCAGCAGTTACACCCGGGGGGACTATGGCTACACCTTC